This TCR beta chain was captured in a study of blood T cell repertoires in COVID-19. Study in general: COVID-19 samples, acute and convalescent, were from the United States, Italy and Spain. Sources were T cells, B-cell-depleted T cells, or PBMCs; the material itself was cDNA or gDNA.

TCRdb keeps only in-frame clones here, not all; method: immunoSEQ multiplex PCR. The sample holds more than 200,000 clones, 70% to 90% seen once. In assigning cohorts, the study relied on participant-reported clinical history. For recovered donors of Cohort 3, there were two negative PCRs, clearance, or symptom resolution. Germline CDR1 and CDR2: SGHAT and FQNNGV. The V gene lost 5 bases and the J gene lost 9 bases, with 16 bases spanning the gap. This CDR3 contains 13 residues. The receptor comes from a man aged 25-40 years who had recovered from COVID-19. Sequenced sample: PBMCs or T cells enriched from blood (not recorded which). The chain links TRBV11-2 to TRBJ2-5; no reliable D call. CDR3 sequence reads: CASSPPNSRAQYF. The CDR3 DNA reads as TGTGCCAGCAGCCCCCCCAATAGCCGGGCCCAGTACTTC. The whole variable domain, remainder taken from reference TRBV11-2 and TRBJ2-5, is EAGVAQSPRYKIIEKRQSVAFWCNPISGHATLYWYQQILGQGPKLLIQFQNNGVVDDSQLPKDRFSAERLKGVDSTLKIQPAKLEDSAVYLCASSPPNSRAQYFGPGTRLLVL.